This TCR beta chain originates from a study of T cells in Graves' hyperthyroidism and ophthalmopathy. About the study: Pretreatment peripheral blood was obtained at initial diagnosis. Notes on the study in general: Blood also held most thyroid clonotypes expanded beyond 0.001.

Each diagnosis drew on symptoms, thyroxine, TRAb, thyroid ultrasound and orbital computed tomography findings. PBMCs were collected from an approximately 9.3 ml volume of fresh peripheral blood. Points on this clonotype: Its target is unknown.

TCR beta CDR3 regions were amplified from RNA. Researchers ran a first-round RT-PCR on the TCR CDR3 using the HTBI primer set. MiXCR, applied by TCRdb to the multiplex PCR reads, yields one record per CDR3 protein. The sample has more than 75,000 distinct CDR3 sequences; under 65% are singletons. The source material was blood. The source is a woman aged 40-49 years with Graves' hyperthyroidism.

This CDR3 is CATSETSGGDNEQFF. The CDR3 nucleotides are TGTGCCACCAGTGAAACTAGCGGGGGAGACAATGAGCAGTTCTTC. The V gene is TRBV24-1, the J gene TRBJ2-1; 11 nucleotides align to TRBD2. The ends lost 4 bases at V and 5 bases at J; junction bases unmatched: 3. This CDR3 is built from 15 residues. Germline CDR1 is KGHDR and CDR2 is SFDVKD.